A single sample gave rise to the 15 T cell receptor beta chains below, sequenced in a study of blood T cell repertoires in COVID-19. Generated by immunoSEQ multiplex PCR, the TCRdb table keeps only in-frame clones and is missing some. The top ten hold 4% to 5% of the sample, which has about 300,000 clones, approximately 84% seen once. The sequenced sample was PBMCs or T cells enriched from blood (not recorded which). All receptors derive from a man aged 25-40 years who had recovered from COVID-19.

The chain recombines TRBV10-3 with TRBJ2-3, with a weak D call TRBD1 (7 bases). The CDR3 has 13 residues. Trimming pared 8 bases from V and 1 base from J, leaving 10 bases between. CDR1 ENHRY and CDR2 SYGVKD come from the germline V gene. The CDR3 coding sequence is TGTGCCATCCAGGGGGGTGGCACAGATACGCAGTATTTT. This gives the protein CAIQGGGTDTQYF.

The rearrangement links TRBV11-2 to TRBJ1-3; 10 nucleotides align to TRBD1. With V trimmed by 7 bases and J by 2 bases, 5 bases remained unmatched. Germline values: CDR1 SGHAT, CDR2 FQNNGV. This CDR3 spans 15 amino acids. CDR3 sequence: CASTFDRGPGNTIYF. The CDR3 nucleotides are TGTGCCAGCACCTTCGACAGGGGGCCTGGAAACACCATATATTTT.

This chain joins TRBV7-8 and TRBJ1-4; a weak D match, TRBD1 (5 bases). CDR1 and CDR2 (germline): SGHVS, FQNEAQ. The CDR3 has 15 amino acids. Trimming removed 1 base at V and 5 bases at J, with 11 bases between. The CDR3 here is CASSLGRGRNEKLFF. CDR3 bases: TGTGCCAGCAGCTTAGGTCGGGGGAGGAATGAAAAACTGTTTTTT.

This rearrangement joins TRBV7-6 to TRBJ2-1; 9 nucleotides agree with TRBD1. CDR3 length: 16 residues. Germline CDR1 reads SGHVS; CDR2 reads FNYEAQ. J lost 4 bases, V lost 5 bases, and 9 bases had no gene match. In nucleotides, the CDR3 is TGTGCCAGCAGCCCGACCGGGACAGGGCTGTACAATGAGCAGTTCTTC. This translates into CASSPTGTGLYNEQFF.

The J gene is TRBJ2-7, the V gene TRBV4-1; weak D call: TRBD1 (6 bases). The CDR3 length is 15 residues. The germline CDR1 and CDR2 sequences are MGHRA and YSYEKL. Trimming stripped 4 bases from V and 3 bases from J, with 16 bases between. The CDR3, as DNA: TGCGCCAGCAGCCCAGGGCTACAGGGTCTCTACGAGCAGTACTTC. This translates into CASSPGLQGLYEQYF.

The rearrangement joins TRBV18 to TRBJ1-1; possibly TRBD1 for D (5 bases). V lost 3 bases and J 11 bases, leaving 25 bases between the germline ends. The CDR3 runs to 16 residues. Germline V gene sequence: CDR1 KGHSH, CDR2 LQKENI. CDR3: CASSPPSGGRKFWAFF. The CDR3 DNA follows: TGTGCCAGCTCACCCCCATCGGGGGGGAGGAAATTTTGGGCTTTCTTT.

The chain combines TRBV27 with TRBJ1-6, with a tentative D call TRBD1 (5 bases). V lost 1 base and J lost 9, with 13 bases in between. The CDR3 contains 15 residues. Germline lookup yields CDR1 MNHEY and CDR2 SMNVEV (reference sequence). CDR3 nucleotides: TGTGCCAGCAGTTTATGGGGGGGATCGGGTTCACCCCTCCACTTT. Encoded protein: CASSLWGGSGSPLHF.

A few counts support this clone. This chain connects TRBV5-1 to TRBJ1-6, with D perhaps TRBD1 (5 bases). Per the germline V gene, CDR1 is SGHRS and CDR2 is YFSETQ. This CDR3 is 19 amino acids long. Trimming stripped 2 bases from V and 0 bases from J, with 18 bases between. The CDR3 here is CASSLTVQASSSYNSPLHF. The DNA for the CDR3 is TGCGCCAGCAGCTTAACCGTACAGGCGTCGAGCTCCTATAATTCACCCCTCCACTTT. Together with reference TRBV5-1 and TRBJ1-6, the CDR3 gives the full variable domain: KAGVTQTPRYLIKTRGQQVTLSCSPISGHRSVSWYQQTPGQGLQFLFEYFSETQRNKGNFPGRFSGRQFSNSRSEMNVSTLELGDSALYLCASSLTVQASSSYNSPLHFGNGTRLTVT.

This clone was found many times. The chain couples TRBV5-4 to TRBJ1-2, with TRBD1 as a possible D gene (5 bases). V was shortened by 2 bases and J by 5 bases, with 13 bases between the two germline ends. CDR3 length equals 14 residues. Germline CDR1 is SGHNT and CDR2 is YYREEE (reference sequence). This chain's CDR3 is CASSFMSGGYGYTF. The CDR3 DNA is TGTGCCAGCAGCTTCATGAGCGGGGGGTATGGCTACACCTTC.

The CDR3 sequence: CASSRTADSPLHF. In nucleotides, the CDR3 is TGTGCCAGCAGCCGGACAGCCGATTCACCCCTCCACTTT. The chain is built from TRBV7-9 and TRBJ1-6, with a possible D match to TRBD1 (6 bases). Trimming pared 5 bases from V and 8 bases from J, leaving 10 bases between. CDR1 and CDR2 (germline): SEHNR, FQNEAQ (reference sequence). The CDR3 runs to 13 residues.

This chain connects TRBV2 to TRBJ1-1; no definite D call. Germline CDR1 and CDR2: SNHLY and FYNNEI. There are 13 residues in the CDR3. V gave up 2 bases and J gave up 11 bases, with 15 bases separating them. For the CDR3, the DNA is TGTGCCAGCAGTGAATTAAGGCAGGCTCTGGCTTTCTTT. This encodes CASSELRQALAFF.

The CDR3 nucleotides are TGTGCCAGCAGTGATAGACAGGGCAATCAGCCCCAGCATTTT. Residues: CASSDRQGNQPQHF. The V gene is TRBV6-1, the J gene TRBJ1-5; D perhaps matches TRBD1 (6 bases). The CDR3 spans 14 residues. Trimming took off 3 bases at V and 2 bases at J, with 8 bases between the two ends. CDR1 is MNHNS, CDR2 SASEGT, per germline.

Comment on this clone: This specimen includes other DNA sequences encoding the same CDR3. This sequence joins TRBV11-3 and TRBJ2-7, with D unresolved. The CDR3 spans 13 residues. Trimming removed 0 bases from V and 1 base from J, with 4 bases in between. CDR1 SGHNT and CDR2 YENEEA come from the germline V gene. CDR3 amino acids: CASSLDLSYEQYF. The CDR3 nucleotides are TGTGCCAGCAGCTTAGATCTATCCTACGAGCAGTACTTC.

The chain recombines TRBV30 with TRBJ1-2; tentative D call: TRBD1 (6 bases). The CDR3 loop spans 14 amino acids. Trimming took off 2 bases at V and 5 bases at J, with 15 bases between the two ends. Germline V CDR1 and CDR2: GTSNPN, SVGIG (reference sequence). CDR3 bases: TGTGCCTGGAGTAAGGGAATAGGGGGATATGGCTACACCTTC. Amino acid sequence: CAWSKGIGGYGYTF.

V is TRBV12-3 or TRBV12-4 and J is TRBJ1-5, with D maybe TRBD1 (6 bases). V lost 3 bases and J lost 6, with 9 bases in between. The CDR3 totals 13 residues. The CDR3 here is CASSLGTLQPQHF. The CDR3, as DNA: TGTGCCAGCAGTTTGGGGACACTTCAGCCCCAGCATTTT.